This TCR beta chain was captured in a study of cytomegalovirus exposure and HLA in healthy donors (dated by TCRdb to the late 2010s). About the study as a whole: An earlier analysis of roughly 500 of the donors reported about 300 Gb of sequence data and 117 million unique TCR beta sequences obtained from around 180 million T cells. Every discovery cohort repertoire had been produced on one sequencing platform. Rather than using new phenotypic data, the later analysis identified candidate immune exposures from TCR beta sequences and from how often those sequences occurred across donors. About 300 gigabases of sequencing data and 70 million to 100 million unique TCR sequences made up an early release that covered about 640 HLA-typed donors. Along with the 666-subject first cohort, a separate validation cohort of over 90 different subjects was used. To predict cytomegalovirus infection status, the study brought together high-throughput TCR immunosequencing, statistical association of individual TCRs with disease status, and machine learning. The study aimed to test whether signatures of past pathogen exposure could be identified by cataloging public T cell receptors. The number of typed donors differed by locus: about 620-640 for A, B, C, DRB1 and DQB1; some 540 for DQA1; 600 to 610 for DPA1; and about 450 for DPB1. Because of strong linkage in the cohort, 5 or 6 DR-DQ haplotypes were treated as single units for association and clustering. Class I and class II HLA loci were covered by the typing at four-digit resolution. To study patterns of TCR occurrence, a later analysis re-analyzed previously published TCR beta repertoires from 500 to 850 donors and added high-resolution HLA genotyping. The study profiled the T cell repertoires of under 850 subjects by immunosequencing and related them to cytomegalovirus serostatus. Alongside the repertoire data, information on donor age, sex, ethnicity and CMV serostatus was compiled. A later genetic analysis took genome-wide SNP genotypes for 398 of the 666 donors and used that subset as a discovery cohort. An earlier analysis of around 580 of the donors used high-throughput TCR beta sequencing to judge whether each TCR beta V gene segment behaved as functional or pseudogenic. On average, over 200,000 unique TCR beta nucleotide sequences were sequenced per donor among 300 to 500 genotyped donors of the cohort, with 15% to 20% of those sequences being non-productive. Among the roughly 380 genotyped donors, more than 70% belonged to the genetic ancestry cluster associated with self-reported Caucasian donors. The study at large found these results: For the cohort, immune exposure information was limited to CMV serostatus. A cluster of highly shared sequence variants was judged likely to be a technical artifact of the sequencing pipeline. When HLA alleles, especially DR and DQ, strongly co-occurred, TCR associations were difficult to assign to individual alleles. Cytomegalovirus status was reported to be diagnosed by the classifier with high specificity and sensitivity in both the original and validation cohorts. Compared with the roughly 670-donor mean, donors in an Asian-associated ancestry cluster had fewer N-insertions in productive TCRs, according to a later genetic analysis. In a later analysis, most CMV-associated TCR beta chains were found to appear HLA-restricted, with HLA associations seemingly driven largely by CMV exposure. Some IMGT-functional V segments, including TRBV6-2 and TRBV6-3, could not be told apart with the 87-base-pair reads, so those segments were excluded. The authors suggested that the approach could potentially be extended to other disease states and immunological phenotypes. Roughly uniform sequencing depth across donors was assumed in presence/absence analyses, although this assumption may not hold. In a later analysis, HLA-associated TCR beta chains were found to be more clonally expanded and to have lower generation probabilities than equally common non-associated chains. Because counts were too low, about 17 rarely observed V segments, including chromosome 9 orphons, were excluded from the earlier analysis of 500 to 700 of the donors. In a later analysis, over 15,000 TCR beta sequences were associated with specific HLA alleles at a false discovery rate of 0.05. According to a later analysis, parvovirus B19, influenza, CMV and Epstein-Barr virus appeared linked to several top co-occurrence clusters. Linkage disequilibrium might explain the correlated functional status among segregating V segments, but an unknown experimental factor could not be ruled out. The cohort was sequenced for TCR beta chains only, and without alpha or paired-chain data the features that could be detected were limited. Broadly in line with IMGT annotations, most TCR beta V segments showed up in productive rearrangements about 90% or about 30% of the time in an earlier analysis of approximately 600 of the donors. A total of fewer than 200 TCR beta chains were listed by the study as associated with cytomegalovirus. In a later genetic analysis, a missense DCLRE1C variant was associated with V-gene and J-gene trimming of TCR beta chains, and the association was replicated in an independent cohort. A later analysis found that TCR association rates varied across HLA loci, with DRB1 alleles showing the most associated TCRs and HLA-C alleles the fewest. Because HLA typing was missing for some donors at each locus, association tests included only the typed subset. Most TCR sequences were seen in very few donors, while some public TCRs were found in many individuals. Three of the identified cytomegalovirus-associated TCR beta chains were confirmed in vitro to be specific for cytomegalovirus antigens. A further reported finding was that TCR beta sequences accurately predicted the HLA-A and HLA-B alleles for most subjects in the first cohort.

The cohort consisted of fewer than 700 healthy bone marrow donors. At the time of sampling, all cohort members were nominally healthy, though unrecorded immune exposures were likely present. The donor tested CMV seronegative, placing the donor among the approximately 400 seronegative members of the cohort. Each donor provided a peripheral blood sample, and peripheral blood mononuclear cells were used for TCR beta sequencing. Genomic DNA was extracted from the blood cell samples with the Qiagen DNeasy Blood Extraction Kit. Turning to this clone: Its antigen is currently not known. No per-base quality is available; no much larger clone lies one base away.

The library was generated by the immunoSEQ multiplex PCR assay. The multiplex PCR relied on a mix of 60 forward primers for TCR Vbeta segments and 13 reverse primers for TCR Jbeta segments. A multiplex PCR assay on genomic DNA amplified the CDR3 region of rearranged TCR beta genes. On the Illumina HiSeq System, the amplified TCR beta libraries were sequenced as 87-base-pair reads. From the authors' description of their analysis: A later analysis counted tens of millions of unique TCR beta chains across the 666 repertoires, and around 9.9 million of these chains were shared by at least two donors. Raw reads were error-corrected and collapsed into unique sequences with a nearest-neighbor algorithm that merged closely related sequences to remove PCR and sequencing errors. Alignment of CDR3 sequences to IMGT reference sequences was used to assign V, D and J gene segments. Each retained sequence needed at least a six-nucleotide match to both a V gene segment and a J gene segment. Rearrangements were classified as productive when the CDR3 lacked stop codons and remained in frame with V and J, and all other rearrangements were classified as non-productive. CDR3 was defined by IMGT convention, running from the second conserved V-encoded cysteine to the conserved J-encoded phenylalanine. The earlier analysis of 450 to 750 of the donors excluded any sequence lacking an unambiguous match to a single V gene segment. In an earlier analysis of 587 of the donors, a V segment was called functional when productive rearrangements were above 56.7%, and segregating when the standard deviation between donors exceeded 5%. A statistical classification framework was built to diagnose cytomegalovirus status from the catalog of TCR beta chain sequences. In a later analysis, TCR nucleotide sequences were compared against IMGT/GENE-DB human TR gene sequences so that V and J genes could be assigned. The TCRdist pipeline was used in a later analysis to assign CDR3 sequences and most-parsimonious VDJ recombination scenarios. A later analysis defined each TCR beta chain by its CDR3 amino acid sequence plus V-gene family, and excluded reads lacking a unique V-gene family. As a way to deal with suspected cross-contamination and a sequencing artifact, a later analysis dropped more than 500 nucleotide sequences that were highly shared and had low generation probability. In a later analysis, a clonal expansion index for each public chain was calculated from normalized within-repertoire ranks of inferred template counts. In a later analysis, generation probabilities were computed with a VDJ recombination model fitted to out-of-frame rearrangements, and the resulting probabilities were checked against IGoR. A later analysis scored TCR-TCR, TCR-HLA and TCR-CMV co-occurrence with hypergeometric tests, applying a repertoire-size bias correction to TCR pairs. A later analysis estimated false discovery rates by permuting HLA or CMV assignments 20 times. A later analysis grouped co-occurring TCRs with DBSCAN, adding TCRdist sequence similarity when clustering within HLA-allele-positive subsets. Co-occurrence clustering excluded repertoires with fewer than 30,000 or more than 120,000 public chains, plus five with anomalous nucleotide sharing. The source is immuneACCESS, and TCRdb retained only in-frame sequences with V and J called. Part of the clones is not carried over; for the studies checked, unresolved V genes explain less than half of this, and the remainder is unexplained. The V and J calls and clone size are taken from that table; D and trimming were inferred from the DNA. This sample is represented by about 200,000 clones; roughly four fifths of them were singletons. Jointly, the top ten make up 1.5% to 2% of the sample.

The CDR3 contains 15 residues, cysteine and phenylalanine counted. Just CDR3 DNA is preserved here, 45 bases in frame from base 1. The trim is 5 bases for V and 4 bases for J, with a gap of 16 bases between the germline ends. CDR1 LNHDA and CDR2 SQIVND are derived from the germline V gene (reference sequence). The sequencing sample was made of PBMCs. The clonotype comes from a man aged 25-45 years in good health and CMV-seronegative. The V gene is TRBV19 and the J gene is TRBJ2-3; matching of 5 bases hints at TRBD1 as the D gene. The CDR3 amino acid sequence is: CASSPSGLESDTQYF. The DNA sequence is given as TGTGCCAGTAGTCCCTCAGGGTTGGAGTCAGATACGCAGTATTTT.